Sequencing of this T cell receptor (beta chain) was carried out in a study of shared clonotypes between healthy human individuals. The wider study: CD8 memory received one plate per donor, CD8 naive two, CD4 memory three and CD4 naive three.

As defined, naive CD8 cells were CD45RO-negative and positively selected for CCR7, with terminally differentiated effector memory CD45RA+ cells excluded. CDR1 SGHVS and CDR2 FNYEAQ come from the germline V gene. This CDR3 is 19 amino acids long. With 1 base clipped from V and 6 bases from J, the junction kept 12 bases outside the gene matches. Whole-study results and caveats: Generally, naive subsets came out with larger estimated richness than memory subsets. The sharing of about 5.3% of naive CD4 clonotypes was seen across a handful of donors.

With respect to this clone: Its specificity is not known.

Measured with immunoSEQ multiplex PCR; TCRdb has only the in-frame clones, and not every one. Of about 2.1 million clones in the sample, about 92% are singletons; the top ten hold about 1.8%. The V and J genes are TRBV7-6 and TRBJ2-2, with 12 bases matching TRBD2. The TCR was taken from a man younger than 35 in good health. Some clones in this sample may be carry-over from other donors' samples. Specimen: naive CD8+ T cells from PBMCs. The CDR3 protein is CASSLDYTALAGGAGELFF. The CDR3 bases are TGTGCCAGCAGCTTAGATTATACGGCACTAGCGGGAGGAGCCGGGGAGCTGTTTTTT.